This T cell receptor beta chain was captured by sequencing in a study of response to subunit inactivated influenza vaccine. Study results and limitations: Only a handful of new T cells, the authors suggested, are recruited with each seasonal influenza vaccination.

CDR3 length equals 9 residues. Germline V gives CDR1 SQVTM, CDR2 ANQGSEA. TCRdb reprocessed the RT-PCR reads with MiXCR, giving one entry per CDR3 protein. The data show hundreds of thousands of distinct CDR3 sequences, approximately 17% seen once. The sample holds a few counts of this clonotype. The antigen is not known. The junction does not match germline at one end; this may be a read error. This clonotype originated in a man aged 50 to 59 who received an inactivated influenza vaccine. Source: PBMCs from blood, taken 5 to 6 days after vaccination. The chain recombines TRBV29-1 with TRBJ1-2; D is possibly TRBD1 (5 bases). The DNA of the CDR3 is TGCAGCGTTGAAGCGGGGACCGTCTTC. This translates into CSVEAGTVF.